A single sample is the source of the 21 T cell receptor beta chains below, sequenced in a study of memory CD4+ T cells and cytomegalovirus serostatus. Repertoires were generated with immunoSEQ multiplex PCR, while TCRdb's copy carries only in-frame clones and drops some. Of fewer than 35,000 clones detected, more than 70% appear once; the ten largest clones hold around 0.63%. Single viable CD3+CD4+CD8-CD45RO+ cells were sorted as the memory CD4+ T cells. The sequencing input was memory CD4+ T cells from blood. The receptors shown here come from an adult in good health and CMV-seronegative.

The count of this clone is one. The J gene is TRBJ2-3, the V gene TRBV7-9, with 14 bases identical to TRBD2. The V gene's germline CDR1 is SEHNR and CDR2 FQNEAQ (reference sequence). Losses at the gene ends were 4 bases for V and 2 bases for J; bases not matched to a gene: 8. The CDR3 extends over 18 amino acids. The CDR3 loop reads CASSSTRTSGRPTDTQYF. CDR3 bases: TGTGCCAGCAGCTCCACGAGGACTAGCGGGAGGCCCACAGATACGCAGTATTTT.

The chain is built from TRBV18 and TRBJ1-1; 9 positions match TRBD1. V gave up 6 bases and J gave up 8 bases; unmatched junction bases: 7. CDR3 length equals 13 residues. Per germline, CDR1 KGHSH and CDR2 LQKENI. Here the CDR3 reads CASSPGTGYEAFF. The CDR3 DNA follows: TGTGCCAGCTCCCCGGGGACAGGGTACGAAGCTTTCTTT.

A note on this clone: Other DNA variants within this sample encode the same CDR3. J is TRBJ2-7 and V is TRBV6-5; 11 bases match TRBD1. The CDR3 consists of 15 residues. V trimming: 2 bases; J trimming: 2 bases; junction bases outside the gene matches: 2. Looked up from germline, CDR1 is MNHEY and CDR2 is SVGAGI. CDR3 DNA sequence: TGTGCCAGCAGTTACCGGGGACAGGGGGCCTACGAGCAGTACTTC. Its protein is CASSYRGQGAYEQYF.

The rearrangement uses TRBV9 and TRBJ1-6, with 7 bases matching TRBD1. CDR3 length equals 15 residues. J gave up 10 bases and V 0 bases, and 7 bases lay outside the gene matches. Germline V gives CDR1 SGDLS, CDR2 YYNGEE. The CDR3 is CASSVAPGQQSPLHF. The CDR3 DNA sequence: TGTGCCAGCAGCGTAGCACCGGGACAGCAATCACCCCTCCACTTT. The variable domain in full, with the rest retrieved from reference TRBV9 and TRBJ1-6, is DSGVTQTPKHLITATGQRVTLRCSPRSGDLSVYWYQQSLDQGLQFLIQYYNGEERAKGNILERFSAQQFPDLHSELNLSSLELGDSALYFCASSVAPGQQSPLHFGNGTRLTVT.

The chain links TRBV5-1 to TRBJ2-1; D is possibly TRBD2 (6 bases). Per germline, CDR1 SGHRS and CDR2 YFSETQ. V lost 4 bases and J 5 bases, leaving 10 bases between the germline ends. The CDR3 extends over 13 amino acids. CDR3 loop: CASSRDFDNEQFF. The CDR3 bases are TGCGCCAGCAGCAGGGACTTTGACAATGAGCAGTTCTTC.

The V and J genes are TRBV30 and TRBJ1-2, with 8 bases lining up with TRBD1. There are 14 residues in the CDR3. V dropped 2 bases and J dropped 3; count of bases not matched to a gene: 5. Per the germline V gene, CDR1 is GTSNPN and CDR2 is SVGIG (reference sequence). In DNA, the CDR3 is TGTGCCTGGAGTCGGACAGGGTGGTACTATGGCTACACCTTC. This encodes CAWSRTGWYYGYTF.

This clone showed up just once. The V call is TRBV6-1, the J call TRBJ2-7; 9 bases line up with TRBD2. The V gene's germline CDR1 is MNHNS and CDR2 SASEGT. The CDR3 extends over 12 amino acids. Unmatched junction bases numbered 5, after V lost 11 bases and J lost 3 bases. This chain's CDR3 is CAGAGGGYEQYF. DNA for the CDR3: TGTGCCGGGGCGGGAGGGGGCTACGAGCAGTACTTC.

This clone showed up just a few times. V gene TRBV11-2 combines with J gene TRBJ2-7; the match to TRBD1 covers 9 bases. Germline V gives CDR1 SGHAT, CDR2 FQNNGV. Losses at the gene ends were 5 bases for V and 0 bases for J; bases not matched to a gene: 2. CDR3 length: 14 residues. The CDR3 protein is CASSRDRDSYEQYF. CDR3 coding DNA: TGTGCCAGCAGCCGGGACAGGGACTCCTACGAGCAGTACTTC.

The chain has TRBV6-6 and TRBJ2-4; D is perhaps TRBD2 (6 bases). Trimming removed 5 bases from V and 14 bases from J, with 22 bases in between. CDR1 and CDR2 from the germline V gene are MNHNY and SVGAGI (reference sequence). This CDR3 contains 14 residues. The CDR3 region has the DNA TGTGCCAGCAGTCCACCCCGAGGGGAGGTCGGGAAGTACTTC. Its protein product is CASSPPRGEVGKYF.

The V gene is TRBV5-1, the J gene TRBJ2-5; 7 bases map to TRBD2. Looked up from germline, CDR1 is SGHRS and CDR2 is YFSETQ. This CDR3 is 14 amino acids long. V lost 3 bases, J lost 1 base, and 3 bases stayed unmatched. CDR3 in DNA: TGCGCCAGCAGCTCTACTAGCGCCCAAGAGACCCAGTACTTC. This encodes CASSSTSAQETQYF.

In this sample, this clone turned up a few times. The chain recombines TRBV10-3 with TRBJ1-4; unclear D gene. Germline V gene data show CDR1 as ENHRY and CDR2 as SYGVKD. The V end was cut by 0 bases, the J end by 8 bases, with 7 bases between. The CDR3 totals 13 residues. The CDR3 DNA reads as TGTGCCATCAGTGAGTCAACAATGGAAAAACTGTTTTTT. Its protein product is CAISESTMEKLFF.

The rearrangement uses TRBV6-5 and TRBJ2-1; possible D gene TRBD1, 6 bases. The germline gives CDR1 MNHEY, CDR2 SVGAGI. The V end was cut by 4 bases, the J end by 0 bases, with 10 bases between. This CDR3 contains 15 residues. The CDR3 nucleotides are TGTGCCAGCAGTTTGGGACAAACCTCCTACAATGAGCAGTTCTTC. It specifies CASSLGQTSYNEQFF.

The chain uses TRBV10-1 and TRBJ1-1, with 11 bases that match TRBD1. In germline, CDR1 is WNHNN, CDR2 SYGVQD (reference sequence). CDR3 length: 15 residues. With 5 bases clipped from V and 1 base from J, the junction kept 3 bases outside the gene matches. CDR3 DNA sequence: TGCGCCAGCAGTCATGGGACAGGGGGGAACACTGAAGCTTTCTTT. It codes for CASSHGTGGNTEAFF.

Only one count was recorded for this clone. The CDR3 is CASSLGLVGTGKMGPQHF. CDR3 bases: TGTGCCAGCAGTTTGGGTCTCGTAGGGACCGGTAAGATGGGGCCCCAGCATTTT. The chain couples TRBV28 to TRBJ1-5, with a tentative D call TRBD1 (5 bases). V shed 3 bases and J shed 9 bases, with 27 bases lying between them. Germline V gives CDR1 MDHEN, CDR2 SYDVKM. The CDR3 contains 18 residues.

This clone has just a few counts. V is TRBV19 and J is TRBJ2-7, with D unclear. Trimming removed 1 base from V and 5 bases from J, with 3 bases in between. Looked up from germline, CDR1 is LNHDA and CDR2 is SQIVND (reference sequence). The CDR3 has 11 residues. Here the CDR3 reads CASSIGNEQYF. CDR3 DNA: TGTGCCAGTAGTATAGGCAACGAGCAGTACTTC. Filled out from reference TRBV19 and TRBJ2-7, the complete variable domain reads DGGITQSPKYLFRKEGQNVTLSCEQNLNHDAMYWYRQDPGQGLRLIYYSQIVNDFQKGDIAEGYSVSREKKESFPLTVTSAQKNPTAFYLCASSIGNEQYFGPGTRLTVT.

The chain couples TRBV29-1 to TRBJ1-2; no reliable D call. Germline assignment: CDR1 SQVTM and CDR2 ANQGSEA. V dropped 0 bases and J dropped 13 bases, with 12 bases sitting between them. This CDR3 spans 11 amino acids. The CDR3 coding sequence is TGCAGCGTTGAAGATCGATGGGGTATCACCTTC. Residues: CSVEDRWGITF. Supplemented by reference TRBV29-1 and TRBJ1-2, the full variable domain reads SAVISQKPSRDICQRGTSLTIQCQVDSQVTMMFWYRQQPGQSLTLIATANQGSEATYESGFVIDKFPISRPNLTFSTLTVSNMSPEDSSIYLCSVEDRWGITFGSGTRLTVV.

This sequence joins TRBV7-8 and TRBJ1-2; D is uncertain. Between the trimmed V and J ends, which lost 2 bases and 3 bases, there was a span of 16 bases. The CDR3 has 16 amino acids. Germline CDR1 and CDR2: SGHVS and FQNEAQ. The CDR3 DNA sequence: TGTGCCAGCAGCTTATACGTGCAGTTGTTGGACTATGGCTACACCTTC. This gives the protein CASSLYVQLLDYGYTF.

The chain is built from TRBV6-1 and TRBJ2-5, with D possibly being TRBD1 or TRBD2 (5 bases each). Trimming took off 4 bases at V and 3 bases at J, with 18 bases between the two ends. Germline CDR1 is MNHNS and CDR2 is SASEGT. The CDR3 spans 16 residues. The CDR3, as DNA: TGTGCCAGCAGTGGGAACGGGGCGGGCTTAGAAGAGACCCAGTACTTC. The encoded protein is CASSGNGAGLEETQYF.

The chain carries TRBV7-2 and TRBJ1-2; D is possibly TRBD1 (6 bases). The V and J ends lost 5 bases and 6 bases respectively, with 19 bases between them. There are 15 residues in the CDR3. Germline V gene lookup returns CDR1 SGHTA and CDR2 FQGNSA. The CDR3 DNA reads as TGTGCCAGCAGCGCCAGACAGGCTCCGACGAATGGCTACACCTTC. This codes for CASSARQAPTNGYTF.

The chain recombines TRBV7-8 with TRBJ1-6, with unresolved D. The CDR3 has 12 residues. Germline CDR1 is SGHVS and CDR2 is FQNEAQ. The germline V and J ends were trimmed by 5 bases and 9 bases, with 8 bases remaining between them. The CDR3 protein is CASSHHVSPLHF. The CDR3 DNA sequence: TGTGCCAGCAGCCATCACGTTTCACCCCTCCACTTT.

This clone was detected a few times. The gene calls are TRBV5-1 and TRBJ2-7; 11 bases match TRBD2. CDR3 size: 15 residues. J was trimmed by 3 bases and V by 6 bases; bases with no gene match: 8. Germline CDR1 SGHRS, CDR2 YFSETQ. The CDR3, as DNA: TGCGCCAGCAAGTCTAGCGGGGGGACCCTCTACGAGCAGTACTTC. It is translated as CASKSSGGTLYEQYF.